The TCR beta chain under discussion was sequenced for a study of tumor-infiltrating lymphocytes in primary liver carcinoma. On the study more broadly: The study enrolled male and female patients aged 30 to 69 years. General study points: Tumor samples exhibited a significantly greater top-250-clone fraction than blood samples (p = 0.039). Lesser overlap characterized tumor-adjacent and tumor-blood pairs relative to tumor region pairs.

Of note for this clonotype: Its antigen remains unidentified. Here the CDR3 omits its conserved ending phenylalanine or tryptophan, so a read error is the likely source. The DNA is omitted, as the CDR3 cannot be located on it reliably, and the CDR3 follows TCRdb's listing.

The germline gives CDR1 SGHNT, CDR2 YENEEA. The CDR3 contains 17 residues when both ends are counted. With a constant-region primer, TCR beta cDNA was made from approximately 500 ng of total RNA. Three nested multiplex PCR rounds, a slightly modified ARM-PCR method, built the TCR beta libraries. Researchers ran the first two PCR rounds for roughly 11 cycles each with TRBV1-TRBV30 forward primers and a C-beta reverse primer. TCRdb reprocessed the multiplex PCR reads via MiXCR and lists one record per CDR3 protein. This table has just over 30,000 distinct CDR3 sequences, 60% to 80% appearing once. Bulk tissue was left unsorted, and RNA and DNA were co-extracted from 20-30 mg of it.

This sequence joins TRBV11-3 and TRBJ2-7; the table calls TRBD2, which could not be checked here. The TCR sequence derives from a woman in her 30s with primary liver carcinoma and hepatitis B virus infection. Sequenced material: liver tumor tissue from sampling region 3. The subset: tumor region T3, left-lateral pole. The CDR3 loop is CASSPDRAGLGTYELYL.